The source of this T cell receptor (beta chain) is a study of T-cell reconstitution after alpha-beta-depleted transplantation in children. This clonotype was observed at least ten times. Its specificity is unknown. There are 15 residues in the CDR3. V was clipped by 6 bases and J by 0 bases, with 13 bases between them. From germline, CDR1 is SGHVS and CDR2 FQNEAQ. Notes on the study in general: T-cell counts and diversity at one year following transplant were attributed mainly to newly produced T cells. Surviving recipient cells, namely T cells and thymic progenitors, were the source of high day-60 TCRbeta diversity in some patients. Roughly two months post-transplant, alpha-beta T cells reportedly originated from several hundred graft clones that had expanded.

The TCRbeta library incorporated unique molecular identifiers. Each CDR3 protein gets one entry after TCRdb re-called the PCR reads with MiXCR. The table shows hundreds of thousands of distinct CDR3 sequences, with about 10% occurring only once. This chain joins TRBV7-8 and TRBJ2-3; possible D gene TRBD2, 6 bases. The input for sequencing was PBMCs, taken before TCRalphabeta/CD19-depleted stem cell transplant. This TCR was sampled from a child aged 2 to 10 with inherited bone marrow failure, due to receive a stem cell transplant. CDR3 amino acids: CASSAGRRSTDTQYF. The DNA for the CDR3 is TGTGCCAGCAGTGCGGGGAGACGGAGCACAGATACGCAGTATTTT.